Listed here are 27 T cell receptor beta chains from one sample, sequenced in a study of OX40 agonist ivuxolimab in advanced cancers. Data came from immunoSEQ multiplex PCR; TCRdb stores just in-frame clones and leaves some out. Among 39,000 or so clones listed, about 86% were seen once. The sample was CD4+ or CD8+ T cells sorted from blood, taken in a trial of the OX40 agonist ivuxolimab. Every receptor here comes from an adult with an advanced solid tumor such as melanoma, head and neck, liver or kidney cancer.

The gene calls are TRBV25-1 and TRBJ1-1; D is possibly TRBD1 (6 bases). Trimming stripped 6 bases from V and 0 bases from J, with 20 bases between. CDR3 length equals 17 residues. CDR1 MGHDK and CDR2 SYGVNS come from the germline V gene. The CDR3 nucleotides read TGTGCCAGCAGCCGAAGAGGAGGGGGTGGTATGAACACTGAAGCTTTCTTT. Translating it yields CASSRRGGGGMNTEAFF. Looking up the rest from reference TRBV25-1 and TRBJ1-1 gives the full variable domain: EADIYQTPRYLVIGTGKKITLECSQTMGHDKMYWYQQDPGMELHLIHYSYGVNSTEKGDLSSESTVSRIRTEHFPLTLESARPSHTSQYLCASSRRGGGGMNTEAFFGQGTRLTVV.

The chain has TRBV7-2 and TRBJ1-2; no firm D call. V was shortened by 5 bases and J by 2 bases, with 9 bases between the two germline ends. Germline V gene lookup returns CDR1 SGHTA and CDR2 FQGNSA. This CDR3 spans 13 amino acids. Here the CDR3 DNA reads TGTGCCAGCAGCGGATCACTAAACTATGGCTACACCTTC. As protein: CASSGSLNYGYTF.

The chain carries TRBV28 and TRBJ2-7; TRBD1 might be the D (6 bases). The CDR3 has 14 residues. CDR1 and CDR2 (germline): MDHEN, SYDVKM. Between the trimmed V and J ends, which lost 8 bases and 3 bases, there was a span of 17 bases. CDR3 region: CASGTQADSYEQYF. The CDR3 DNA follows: TGTGCCAGCGGGACACAAGCGGACAGCTACGAGCAGTACTTC.

In DNA, the CDR3 is TGTGCCATCAGTGACGGGGGGGGGCAGCCCCAGCATTTT. Protein product: CAISDGGGQPQHF. The chain has TRBV10-3 and TRBJ1-5; D possibly corresponds to TRBD1 (5 bases). The CDR3 consists of 13 residues. V lost 3 bases and J lost 7, with 10 bases in between. CDR1 is ENHRY and CDR2 is SYGVKD in the germline V gene.

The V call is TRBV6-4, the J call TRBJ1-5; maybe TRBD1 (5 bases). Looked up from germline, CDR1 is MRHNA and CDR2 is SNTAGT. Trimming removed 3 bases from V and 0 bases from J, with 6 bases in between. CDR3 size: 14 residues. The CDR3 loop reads CASSEQASNQPQHF. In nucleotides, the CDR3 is TGTGCCAGCAGTGAACAGGCTAGCAATCAGCCCCAGCATTTT.

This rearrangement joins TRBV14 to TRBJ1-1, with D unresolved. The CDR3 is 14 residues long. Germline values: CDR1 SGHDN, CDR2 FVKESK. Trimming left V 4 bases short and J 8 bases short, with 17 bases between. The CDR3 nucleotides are TGTGCCAGCAGCCCACTAGGAGGGTCAAGGGAAGCTTTCTTT. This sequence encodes CASSPLGGSREAFF.

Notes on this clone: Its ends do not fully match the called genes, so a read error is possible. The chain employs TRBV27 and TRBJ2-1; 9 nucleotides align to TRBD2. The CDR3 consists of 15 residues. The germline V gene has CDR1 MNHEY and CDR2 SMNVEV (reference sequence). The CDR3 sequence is CASSLWGSGSDEQFF. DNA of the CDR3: TGTGCCAGCAGCTTATGGGGTAGCGGGAGTGATGAGCAGTTCTTC.

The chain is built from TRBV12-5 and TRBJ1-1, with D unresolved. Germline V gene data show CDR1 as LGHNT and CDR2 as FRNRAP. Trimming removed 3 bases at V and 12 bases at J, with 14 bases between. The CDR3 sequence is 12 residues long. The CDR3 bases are TGTGCTAGTGGTTTCTTAAGCGGTGTATCTTTCTTT. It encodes CASGFLSGVSFF.

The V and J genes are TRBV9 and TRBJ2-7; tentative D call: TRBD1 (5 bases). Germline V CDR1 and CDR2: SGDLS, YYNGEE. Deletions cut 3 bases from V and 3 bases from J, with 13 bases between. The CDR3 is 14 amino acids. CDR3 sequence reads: CASSAYSDSYEQYF. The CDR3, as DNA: TGTGCCAGCAGCGCTTACTCCGACAGCTACGAGCAGTACTTC. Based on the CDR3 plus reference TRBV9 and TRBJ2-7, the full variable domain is DSGVTQTPKHLITATGQRVTLRCSPRSGDLSVYWYQQSLDQGLQFLIQYYNGEERAKGNILERFSAQQFPDLHSELNLSSLELGDSALYFCASSAYSDSYEQYFGPGTRLTVT.

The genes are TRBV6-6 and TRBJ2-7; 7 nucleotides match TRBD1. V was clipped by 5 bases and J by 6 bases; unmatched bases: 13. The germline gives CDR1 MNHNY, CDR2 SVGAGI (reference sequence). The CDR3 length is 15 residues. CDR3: CASSLLTGIMVEQYF. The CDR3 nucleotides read TGTGCCAGCAGTCTCCTGACAGGGATAATGGTCGAGCAGTACTTC.

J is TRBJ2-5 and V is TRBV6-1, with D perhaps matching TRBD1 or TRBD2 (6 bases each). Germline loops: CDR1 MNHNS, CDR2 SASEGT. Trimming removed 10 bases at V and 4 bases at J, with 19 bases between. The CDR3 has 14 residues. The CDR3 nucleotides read TGTGCCACTCAACCCCACAGGGAGGTAGAGACCCAGTACTTC. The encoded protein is CATQPHREVETQYF.

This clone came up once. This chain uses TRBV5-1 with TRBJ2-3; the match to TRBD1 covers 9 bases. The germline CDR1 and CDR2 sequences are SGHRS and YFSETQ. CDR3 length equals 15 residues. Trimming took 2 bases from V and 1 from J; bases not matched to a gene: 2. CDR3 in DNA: TGCGCCAGCAGCTTTGGGGACAGGGGCACAGATACGCAGTATTTT. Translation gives CASSFGDRGTDTQYF.

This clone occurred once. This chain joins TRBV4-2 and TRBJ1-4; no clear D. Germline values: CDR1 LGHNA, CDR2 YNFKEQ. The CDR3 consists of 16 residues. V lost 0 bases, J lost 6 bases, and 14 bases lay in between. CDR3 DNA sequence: TGTGCCAGCAGCCAAGATTTCTCAGGCGTAGATGAAAAACTGTTTTTT. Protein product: CASSQDFSGVDEKLFF.

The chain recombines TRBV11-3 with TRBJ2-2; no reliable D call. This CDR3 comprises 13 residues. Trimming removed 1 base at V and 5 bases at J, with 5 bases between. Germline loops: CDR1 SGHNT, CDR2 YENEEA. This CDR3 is CASSLGITGELFF. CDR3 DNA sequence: TGTGCCAGCAGCTTAGGAATAACCGGGGAGCTGTTTTTT.

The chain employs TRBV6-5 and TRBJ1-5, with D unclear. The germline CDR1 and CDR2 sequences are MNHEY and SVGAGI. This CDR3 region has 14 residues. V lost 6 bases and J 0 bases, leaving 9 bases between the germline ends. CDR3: CASRAAGSNQPQHF. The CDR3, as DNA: TGTGCCAGCAGGGCGGCCGGTAGCAATCAGCCCCAGCATTTT.

DNA for the CDR3: TGCAGCGAGAGAGGGACTAGTTTTAATGAGCAGTTCTTC. Translated: CSERGTSFNEQFF. V is TRBV29-1 and J is TRBJ2-1; 8 positions agree with TRBD2. The CDR3 extends over 13 amino acids. Looked up from germline, CDR1 is SQVTM and CDR2 is ANQGSEA. With 7 bases clipped from V and 7 bases from J, the junction kept 9 bases outside the gene matches.

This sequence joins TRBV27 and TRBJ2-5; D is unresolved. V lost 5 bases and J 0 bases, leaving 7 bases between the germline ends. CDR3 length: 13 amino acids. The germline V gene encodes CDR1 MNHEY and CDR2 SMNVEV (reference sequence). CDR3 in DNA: TGTGCCAGCAGTCCGCGCAACCAAGAGACCCAGTACTTC. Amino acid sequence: CASSPRNQETQYF.

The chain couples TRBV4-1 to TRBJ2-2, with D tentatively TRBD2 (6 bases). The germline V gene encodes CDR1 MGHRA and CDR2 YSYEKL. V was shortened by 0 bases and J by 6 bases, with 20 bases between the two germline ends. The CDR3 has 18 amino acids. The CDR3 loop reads CASSQEAASQRRAGELFF. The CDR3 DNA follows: TGCGCCAGCAGCCAAGAAGCGGCAAGCCAACGGAGGGCCGGGGAGCTGTTTTTT.

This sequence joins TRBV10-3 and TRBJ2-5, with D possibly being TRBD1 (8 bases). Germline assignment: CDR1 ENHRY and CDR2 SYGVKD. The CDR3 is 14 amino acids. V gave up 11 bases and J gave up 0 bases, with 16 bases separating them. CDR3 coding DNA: TGTGCCTCACAGGGGGGGGGCTACCAAGAGACCCAGTACTTC. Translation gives CASQGGGYQETQYF.

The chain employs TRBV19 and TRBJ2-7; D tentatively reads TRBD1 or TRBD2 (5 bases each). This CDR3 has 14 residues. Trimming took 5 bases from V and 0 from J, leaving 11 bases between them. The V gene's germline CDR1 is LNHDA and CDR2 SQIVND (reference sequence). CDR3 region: CASSPRESSYEQYF. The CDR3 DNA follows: TGTGCCAGTAGTCCCAGGGAGAGCTCCTACGAGCAGTACTTC.

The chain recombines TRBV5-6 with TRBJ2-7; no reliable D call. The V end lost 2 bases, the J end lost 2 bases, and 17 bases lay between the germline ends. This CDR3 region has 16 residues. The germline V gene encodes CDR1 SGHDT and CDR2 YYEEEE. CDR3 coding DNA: TGTGCCAGCAGCTTCACCGACTCTCGCTCAGCCTACGAGCAGTACTTC. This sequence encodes CASSFTDSRSAYEQYF.

CDR3 DNA sequence: TGTGCCAGCAGCTCCCCCCCCTACAGGAATGAGCAGTTCTTC. Protein: CASSSPPYRNEQFF. The rearrangement links TRBV13 to TRBJ2-1; possibly TRBD1 for D (5 bases). The CDR3 sequence is 14 residues long. The germline V and J ends were trimmed by 4 bases and 7 bases, with 14 bases remaining between them. The germline CDR1 and CDR2 sequences are PRHDT and FYEKMQ (reference sequence).

The CDR3 sequence is CASADQNTGELFF. CDR3 DNA sequence: TGTGCCAGCGCAGACCAGAACACCGGGGAGCTGTTTTTT. The chain links TRBV28 to TRBJ2-2, with D hard to call. Germline V gene data show CDR1 as MDHEN and CDR2 as SYDVKM. The CDR3 runs 13 residues. The V and J ends lost 8 bases and 1 base respectively, with 8 bases between them.

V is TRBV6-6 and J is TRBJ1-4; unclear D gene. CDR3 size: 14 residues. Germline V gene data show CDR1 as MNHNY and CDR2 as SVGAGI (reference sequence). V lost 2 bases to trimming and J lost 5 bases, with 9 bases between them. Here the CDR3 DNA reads TGTGCCAGCAGTTACCGGCTGCCCAATGAAAAACTGTTTTTT. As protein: CASSYRLPNEKLFF.

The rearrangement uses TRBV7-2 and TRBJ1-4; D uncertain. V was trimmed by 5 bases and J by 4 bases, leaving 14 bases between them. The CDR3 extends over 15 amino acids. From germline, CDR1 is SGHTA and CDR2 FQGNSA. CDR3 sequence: CASSTDRRYNEKLFF. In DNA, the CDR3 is TGTGCCAGCAGCACGGACCGTCGATATAATGAAAAACTGTTTTTT.

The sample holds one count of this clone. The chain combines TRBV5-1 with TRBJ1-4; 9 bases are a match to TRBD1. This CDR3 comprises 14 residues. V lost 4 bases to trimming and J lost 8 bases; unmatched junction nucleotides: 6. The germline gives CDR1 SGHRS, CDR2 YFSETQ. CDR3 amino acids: CASSPGQGREKLFF. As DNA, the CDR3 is TGCGCCAGCAGCCCGGGACAGGGTCGGGAAAAACTGTTTTTT.

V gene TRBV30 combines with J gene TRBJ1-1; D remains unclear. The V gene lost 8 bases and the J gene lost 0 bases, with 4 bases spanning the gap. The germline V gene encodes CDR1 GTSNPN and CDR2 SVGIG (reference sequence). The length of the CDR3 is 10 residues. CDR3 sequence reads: CAEMNTEAFF. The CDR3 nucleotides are TGTGCCGAGATGAACACTGAAGCTTTCTTT.